The 9 T cell receptor beta chains listed next were all sequenced from one sample in a study of T cell changes during pregnancy in multiple sclerosis. Data came from immunoSEQ multiplex PCR; TCRdb stores just in-frame clones and leaves some out. The table lists 35,000 to 50,000 clones, roughly 87% of them singletons. The source material was CD4+ T cells from peripheral blood mononuclear cells, sampled after pregnancy. The source of these receptors is a female donor with multiple sclerosis, enrolled in a pregnancy study.

The chain's CDR3 is CASSYSPGVNQPQHF. The CDR3, as DNA: TGTGCCAGCAGTTACTCTCCAGGGGTCAATCAGCCCCAGCATTTT. This chain connects TRBV6-5 to TRBJ1-5; D is possibly TRBD1 (6 bases). CDR1 is MNHEY and CDR2 is SVGAGI in the germline V gene. CDR3 length: 15 amino acids. Trimming removed 0 bases at V and 3 bases at J, with 9 bases between.

The rearrangement joins TRBV28 to TRBJ2-5; D possibly corresponds to TRBD2 (6 bases). The germline gives CDR1 MDHEN, CDR2 SYDVKM. Trimming removed 4 bases at V and 2 bases at J, with 14 bases between. The CDR3 has 15 residues. This chain's CDR3 is CASSSPGGGQETQYF. CDR3 nucleotide sequence: TGTGCCAGCAGTTCACCCGGAGGAGGGCAAGAGACCCAGTACTTC.

This clone has a single count. The chain links TRBV7-8 to TRBJ2-7; D may be TRBD2 (6 bases). This CDR3 is 15 amino acids long. Germline V gene lookup returns CDR1 SGHVS and CDR2 FQNEAQ. The V end was cut by 2 bases, the J end by 2 bases, with 13 bases between. DNA for the CDR3: TGTGCCAGCAGCTTATGGCAGCCGGGAGCCTACGAGCAGTACTTC. Its translation is CASSLWQPGAYEQYF.

V and J are TRBV19 and TRBJ2-2, with 8 nucleotides matching TRBD1. Germline CDR1 and CDR2: LNHDA and SQIVND (reference sequence). The CDR3 loop spans 13 amino acids. Losses at the gene ends were 5 bases for V and 9 bases for J; bases not matched to a gene: 5. CDR3 DNA: TGTGCCAGTAGTTTCGACAGGGGAAGGGAGCTGTTTTTT. Its translation is CASSFDRGRELFF. Full variable domain (outside the CDR3, taken from reference TRBV19 and TRBJ2-2): DGGITQSPKYLFRKEGQNVTLSCEQNLNHDAMYWYRQDPGQGLRLIYYSQIVNDFQKGDIAEGYSVSREKKESFPLTVTSAQKNPTAFYLCASSFDRGRELFFGEGSRLTVL.

The CDR3 sequence is CASSPGQLAVNNEQFF. CDR3 nucleotides: TGTGCCAGCAGCCCCGGTCAACTAGCGGTTAACAATGAGCAGTTCTTC. The rearrangement links TRBV7-2 to TRBJ2-1; 8 bases agree with TRBD2. Trimming cost V 5 bases and J 5 bases; bases outside gene matches: 11. The CDR3 spans 16 residues. Germline CDR1 reads SGHTA; CDR2 reads FQGNSA.

This chain connects TRBV9 to TRBJ1-6; the D gene is possibly TRBD1 (5 bases). The V end was cut by 3 bases, the J end by 10 bases, with 14 bases between. Germline V gene sequence: CDR1 SGDLS, CDR2 YYNGEE. The CDR3 runs to 14 residues. The CDR3 region is CASSAGLWESPLHF. CDR3 DNA: TGTGCCAGCAGCGCGGGACTTTGGGAATCACCCCTCCACTTT.

V usage is TRBV18 and J usage is TRBJ1-1, with D possibly TRBD1 on 5 matching bases. The CDR3 length is 15 residues. Germline-derived CDR1 and CDR2 are KGHSH and LQKENI. Trimming stripped 3 bases from V and 1 base from J, with 12 bases between. The CDR3 loop reads CASSPRHDRNTEAFF. The DNA for the CDR3 is TGTGCCAGCTCACCGCGTCATGACAGGAACACTGAAGCTTTCTTT.

The V call is TRBV5-1, the J call TRBJ2-3, with 8 bases fitting TRBD1. V shed 4 bases, J shed 4 bases, and the junction held 5 bases outside the gene matches. This CDR3 has 14 residues. CDR1 and CDR2 (germline): SGHRS, YFSETQ. CDR3 DNA sequence: TGCGCCAGCAGCCACGACAGGGGCCCAGATACGCAGTATTTT. Translating gives CASSHDRGPDTQYF.

This sequence joins TRBV2 and TRBJ2-5; D call uncertain. V gave up 6 bases and J gave up 0 bases, with 14 bases separating them. This CDR3 has 15 residues. Germline CDR1 and CDR2: SNHLY and FYNNEI. CDR3 sequence: CASSRSGVNQETQYF. CDR3 bases: TGTGCCAGCAGCCGGAGTGGCGTAAACCAAGAGACCCAGTACTTC.